This T cell receptor beta chain was sequenced in a study of monozygotic twins with inflammatory bowel disease. Study-wide results and limits: TCRbeta inverse Simpson diversity was decreased in IBD patients versus healthy co-twins. The data offered no way to tell different T cell subtypes apart.

The input for each TCR library was approximately 4,000 ng of total RNA. TCRdb reanalyzed the 5' RACE reads, giving one entry per CDR3 protein sequence and no DNA. This sample contains about 330,000 distinct CDR3 sequences. Concerning this clonotype itself: Its specificity is not known.

The CDR3 contains 11 residues. The V gene's germline CDR1 is KGHSH and CDR2 LQKENI. Sample: blood. This chain joins TRBV18 and TRBJ1-1. The clonotype comes from a human donor with ulcerative colitis or Crohn's disease, or a healthy co-twin of an affected twin (not recorded which). The CDR3 here is CASSPKPVAFF.